The 23 T cell receptor beta chains in this list originate from one sample, sequenced in a study of cytomegalovirus exposure and HLA in healthy donors. Primers: 60 Vbeta forward and 13 Jbeta reverse. Here immunoSEQ multiplex PCR was the method, and the copy in TCRdb shows in-frame clones only, minus some. The sample lists roughly 160,000 clones; 70% to 85% were seen once. The sequenced material came from PBMCs. The receptors were sampled from a middle-aged man in good health and CMV-seropositive.

The V and J genes are TRBV19 and TRBJ1-1, with a possible D match to TRBD1 (5 bases). In germline, CDR1 is LNHDA, CDR2 SQIVND (reference sequence). There are 13 residues in the CDR3. The V and J ends lost 7 bases and 1 base respectively, with 10 bases between them. This chain's CDR3 is CASKTASNTEAFF. CDR3 nucleotides: TGTGCCAGTAAGACAGCGTCGAACACTGAAGCTTTCTTT. Filled out from reference TRBV19 and TRBJ1-1, the complete variable domain reads DGGITQSPKYLFRKEGQNVTLSCEQNLNHDAMYWYRQDPGQGLRLIYYSQIVNDFQKGDIAEGYSVSREKKESFPLTVTSAQKNPTAFYLCASKTASNTEAFFGQGTRLTVV.

The chain uses TRBV29-1 and TRBJ1-2, with D hard to call. The CDR3 covers 12 residues. Germline lookup yields CDR1 SQVTM and CDR2 ANQGSEA. V was shortened by 4 bases and J by 5 bases, with 11 bases between the two germline ends. CDR3 in amino acids: CSVVAGQYGYTF. In nucleotides, the CDR3 is TGCAGCGTTGTCGCTGGCCAGTATGGCTACACCTTC.

The chain uses TRBV18 and TRBJ2-3; D uncertain. V dropped 6 bases and J dropped 0 bases, with 4 bases sitting between them. Germline V gene sequence: CDR1 KGHSH, CDR2 LQKENI. The CDR3 sequence is 12 residues long. CDR3 DNA sequence: TGTGCCAGCTCCCCTAGCACAGATACGCAGTATTTT. It encodes CASSPSTDTQYF.

The CDR3 DNA follows: TGTGCCAGCAGCAGGAGCGTTCGGATCGAATTCACTGGGGCCAACGTCCTGACTTTC. This codes for CASSRSVRIEFTGANVLTF. The chain is built from TRBV5-4 and TRBJ2-6; D ambiguous. V was trimmed by 4 bases and J by 2 bases, leaving 22 bases between them. The germline gives CDR1 SGHNT, CDR2 YYREEE (reference sequence). This CDR3 contains 19 residues.

CDR3: CASRLNSEAFF. DNA for the CDR3: TGTGCCAGCAGACTTAACAGCGAAGCTTTCTTT. The chain links TRBV7-9 to TRBJ1-1; D is uncertain. This CDR3 has 11 amino acids. The germline V and J ends were trimmed by 6 bases and 8 bases, with 10 bases remaining between them. CDR1 and CDR2 (germline): SEHNR, FQNEAQ (reference sequence).

This rearrangement joins TRBV15 to TRBJ2-3; TRBD1 agrees at 8 bases. The CDR3 is 18 amino acids. The V gene's germline CDR1 is LNHNV and CDR2 YYDKDF (reference sequence). The junction had 9 bases not matched to a gene; V was cut back by 0 bases and J by 1 base. CDR3 region: CATSRDRGQDLRTDTQYF. CDR3 nucleotide sequence: TGTGCCACCAGCAGAGATCGGGGACAGGACTTACGCACAGATACGCAGTATTTT.

The CDR3 bases are TGTGCCAGCAGCCAAGTCGGGTCCTACGAGCAGTACTTC. This encodes CASSQVGSYEQYF. The chain carries TRBV4-2 and TRBJ2-7, with D unresolved. The CDR3 is made up of 13 amino acids. Germline lookup yields CDR1 LGHNA and CDR2 YNFKEQ. The V end was cut by 1 base, the J end by 1 base, with 5 bases between.

The chain uses TRBV10-2 and TRBJ2-7; D call uncertain. In germline, CDR1 is WSHSY, CDR2 SAAADI. The CDR3 totals 14 residues. V was clipped by 3 bases and J by 2 bases, with 11 bases between them. CDR3 loop: CASSEARYPYEQYF. In DNA form, the CDR3 reads TGCGCCAGCAGTGAAGCCCGATACCCCTACGAGCAGTACTTC.

The rearrangement links TRBV4-3 to TRBJ1-4, with 7 bases matching TRBD1. This CDR3 is built from 15 residues. Germline CDR1 LGHNA, CDR2 YSLEER. With 1 base clipped from V and 7 bases from J, the junction kept 6 bases outside the gene matches. In DNA, the CDR3 is TGCGCCAGCAGCCAAGGACAGGGTTGGAGTGAAAAACTGTTTTTT. Its translation is CASSQGQGWSEKLFF.

This chain connects TRBV11-2 to TRBJ1-5, with D possibly matching TRBD1 (5 bases). Germline V gives CDR1 SGHAT, CDR2 FQNNGV. This CDR3 region has 13 residues. V was pared by 5 bases and J by 8 bases, with 13 bases between. CDR3 coding DNA: TGTGCCAGCAGCCCGCCTGGGGGGGAGCCCCAGCATTTT. It specifies CASSPPGGEPQHF.

This clone was seen just once. The gene calls are TRBV10-3 and TRBJ1-1; D perhaps matches TRBD1 (5 bases). The germline CDR1 and CDR2 sequences are ENHRY and SYGVKD. V lost 6 bases, J lost 1 base, and 9 bases lay in between. The CDR3 length is 13 residues. The CDR3 nucleotides are TGTGCCATCAGACCGACAGAGAACACTGAAGCTTTCTTT. Its translation: CAIRPTENTEAFF.

The rearrangement uses TRBV5-8 and TRBJ2-7, with TRBD2 matching over 14 bases. V lost 1 base to trimming and J lost 7 bases; unmatched junction nucleotides: 4. The CDR3 spans 15 residues. Per germline, CDR1 SGHTS and CDR2 YDEGEE. CDR3 in amino acids: CASSLLGLAGEEQYF. CDR3 bases: TGTGCCAGCAGCTTGCTGGGACTAGCGGGGGAAGAGCAGTACTTC.

V and J are TRBV6-5 and TRBJ2-1; TRBD2 matches at 7 bases. This CDR3 has 11 residues. V lost 5 bases, J lost 12 bases, and 4 bases stayed unmatched. Looked up from germline, CDR1 is MNHEY and CDR2 is SVGAGI. CDR3 residues: CASSGLVGQFF. CDR3 nucleotide sequence: TGTGCCAGCAGTGGACTAGTCGGGCAGTTCTTC.

This clone has a single count. The chain joins TRBV7-6 to TRBJ2-7, with D possibly matching TRBD1 (5 bases). The V end lost 4 bases, the J end lost 5 bases, and 12 bases lay between the germline ends. Germline lookup yields CDR1 SGHVS and CDR2 FNYEAQ. The CDR3 length is 13 residues. The CDR3 DNA sequence: TGTGCCAGCAGCTCGACAGAGTACCACGAGCAGTACTTC. The encoded protein is CASSSTEYHEQYF. Together with reference TRBV7-6 and TRBJ2-7, the CDR3 gives the full variable domain: GAGVSQSPRYKVTKRGQDVALRCDPISGHVSLYWYRQALGQGPEFLTYFNYEAQQDKSGLPNDRFSAERPEGSISTLTIQRTEQRDSAMYRCASSSTEYHEQYFGPGTRLTVT.

The CDR3 here is CAWSSVRSGQPQHF. The CDR3 nucleotides read TGTGCCTGGAGTTCGGTAAGGAGCGGCCAGCCCCAGCATTTT. The chain links TRBV30 to TRBJ1-5, with D unresolved. This CDR3 is built from 14 residues. Trimming took 2 bases from V and 7 from J, leaving 15 bases between them. The germline V gene has CDR1 GTSNPN and CDR2 SVGIG (reference sequence).

Here the CDR3 reads CASSWGQGIPNYGYTF. In DNA form, the CDR3 reads TGCGCCAGCAGCTGGGGACAGGGGATCCCTAACTATGGCTACACCTTC. The gene calls are TRBV5-1 and TRBJ1-2; TRBD1 agrees at 10 bases. V gave up 3 bases and J gave up 0 bases; unmatched junction bases: 5. CDR3 size: 16 residues. The germline CDR1 and CDR2 sequences are SGHRS and YFSETQ.

The V call is TRBV6-5, the J call TRBJ2-7, with TRBD1 matching over 12 bases. The ends lost 3 bases at V and 2 bases at J; junction bases unmatched: 5. CDR3 length: 16 residues. Germline CDR1 reads MNHEY; CDR2 reads SVGAGI. The CDR3 region has the DNA TGTGCCAGCAGTTATGGGACAGGGGGCTCAACCTACGAGCAGTACTTC. Its protein is CASSYGTGGSTYEQYF.

This clone has just one count. This sequence joins TRBV28 and TRBJ1-1; no clear D. The CDR3 is 14 residues long. Germline CDR1 reads MDHEN; CDR2 reads SYDVKM. V lost 2 bases and J lost 4, with 11 bases in between. The CDR3 loop reads CASSLPARGTEAFF. CDR3 sequence (DNA): TGTGCCAGCAGTTTACCGGCTCGGGGCACTGAAGCTTTCTTT. Variable domain in full (rest from reference TRBV28 and TRBJ1-1): DVKVTQSSRYLVKRTGEKVFLECVQDMDHENMFWYRQDPGLGLRLIYFSYDVKMKEKGDIPEGYSVSREKKERFSLILESASTNQTSMYLCASSLPARGTEAFFGQGTRLTVV.

The chain has TRBV9 and TRBJ2-3, with D possibly TRBD2 on 6 matching bases. V was clipped by 3 bases and J by 1 base, with 12 bases between them. Germline V gene sequence: CDR1 SGDLS, CDR2 YYNGEE. The CDR3 covers 15 residues. This CDR3 reads CASSARLDRTDTQYF. CDR3 nucleotide sequence: TGTGCCAGCAGCGCCAGACTAGATCGCACAGATACGCAGTATTTT.

This clone has just a few counts. The rearrangement joins TRBV7-2 to TRBJ1-2; 8 bases fit TRBD1. CDR3 size: 15 residues. V was pared by 1 base and J by 7 bases, with 8 bases of the junction left unmatched. Germline-derived CDR1 and CDR2 are SGHTA and FQGNSA. The CDR3 sequence is CASSLDGQGAGGYTF. The DNA for the CDR3 is TGTGCCAGCAGCTTAGATGGTCAGGGGGCCGGTGGCTACACCTTC. Filled out from reference TRBV7-2 and TRBJ1-2, the complete variable domain reads GAGVSQSPSNKVTEKGKDVELRCDPISGHTALYWYRQSLGQGLEFLIYFQGNSAPDKSGLPSDRFSAERTGGSVSTLTIQRTQQEDSAVYLCASSLDGQGAGGYTFGSGTRLTVV.

DNA for the CDR3: TGCGCCAGCAGCCCTTCCAATTCCGCCGAGCAGTACTTC. Protein sequence: CASSPSNSAEQYF. The chain uses TRBV4-1 and TRBJ2-5; D not resolved. TRBJ2-7 explains the end of the DNA better; the J call may be wrong. CDR1 and CDR2 from the germline V gene are MGHRA and YSYEKL. The CDR3 spans 13 residues.

In this sample, this clone turned up once. The genes are TRBV19 and TRBJ1-2; a possible D gene is TRBD1 (5 bases). CDR3 length equals 15 residues. Germline CDR1 reads LNHDA; CDR2 reads SQIVND (reference sequence). Between the trimmed V and J ends, which lost 3 bases and 0 bases, there was a span of 11 bases. The CDR3 spells CASSMSPGTNYGYTF. The CDR3 DNA reads as TGTGCCAGTAGTATGTCCCCAGGGACTAACTATGGCTACACCTTC.

The V gene is TRBV6-5, the J gene TRBJ2-5; 7 positions match TRBD2. V was pared by 1 base and J by 5 bases, with 7 bases of the junction left unmatched. Germline assignment: CDR1 MNHEY and CDR2 SVGAGI. The CDR3 is 15 amino acids. The CDR3 DNA follows: TGTGCCAGCAGTTACTTGCGGACTAGTTCTGAGACCCAGTACTTC. It encodes CASSYLRTSSETQYF.